This entry lists 22 T cell receptor beta chains sequenced from one sample in a study of cytomegalovirus exposure and HLA in healthy donors. It was with 60 Vbeta and 13 Jbeta primers that the PCR ran. Assay: immunoSEQ multiplex PCR; the TCRdb copy retains only in-frame clones and omits some. The profile shows some 110,000 clones, approximately 81% of them singletons. What was sequenced was PBMCs. The receptors here all came from a woman aged 18-29 years in good health and CMV-seropositive.

This chain uses TRBV13 with TRBJ2-7, with 7 bases aligning to TRBD1. The CDR3 is 13 amino acids. Trimming cost V 6 bases and J 0 bases; bases outside gene matches: 2. Germline V CDR1 and CDR2: PRHDT, FYEKMQ (reference sequence). The chain's CDR3 is CASRRDSSYEQYF. DNA of the CDR3: TGTGCCAGCAGAAGGGACAGCTCCTACGAGCAGTACTTC.

A single count supports this clone. The rearrangement joins TRBV6-1 to TRBJ1-2; 7 bases line up with TRBD1. Germline V CDR1 and CDR2: MNHNS, SASEGT. The trim removed 5 bases at V and 8 bases at J, leaving 11 bases unmatched. The CDR3 has 14 residues. CDR3 in DNA: TGTGCCAGCAGTTGGGCGGGGGGACAGAGGGGCTACACCTTC. It specifies CASSWAGGQRGYTF.

V is TRBV4-1 and J is TRBJ2-1; TRBD2 agrees at 12 bases. Germline V gene lookup returns CDR1 MGHRA and CDR2 YSYEKL. The CDR3 has 15 amino acids. The ends lost 6 bases at V and 6 bases at J; junction bases unmatched: 6. CDR3 residues: CASRSGLAGSNEQFF. The CDR3 bases are TGCGCCAGCAGGTCAGGACTAGCGGGAAGCAATGAGCAGTTCTTC.

The chain carries TRBV5-1 and TRBJ2-1; 11 nucleotides line up with TRBD2. Germline values: CDR1 SGHRS, CDR2 YFSETQ. The CDR3 covers 14 residues. The junction had 2 bases not matched to a gene; V was cut back by 4 bases and J by 5 bases. This CDR3 reads CASSTSGSNNEQFF. CDR3 nucleotides: TGCGCCAGCAGCACTAGCGGGAGTAACAATGAGCAGTTCTTC.

The chain is built from TRBV11-2 and TRBJ2-3; TRBD2 is a possible D gene (5 bases). There are 12 residues in the CDR3. V gave up 5 bases and J gave up 5 bases, with 8 bases separating them. The V gene's germline CDR1 is SGHAT and CDR2 FQNNGV. Written as DNA, the CDR3 is TGTGCCAGCAGCCCGGGGAGAGATACGCAGTATTTT. Its protein product is CASSPGRDTQYF.

A few counts support this clone. The rearrangement joins TRBV28 to TRBJ2-1; D gene uncertain. Germline V gene lookup returns CDR1 MDHEN and CDR2 SYDVKM. This CDR3 spans 15 amino acids. Deletions cut 3 bases from V and 0 bases from J, with 9 bases between. CDR3 in DNA: TGTGCCAGCAGTTTGATTTCTAGCTCCTACAATGAGCAGTTCTTC. This translates into CASSLISSSYNEQFF.

J is TRBJ2-7 and V is TRBV7-3; TRBD2 matches at 8 bases. Germline V gene lookup returns CDR1 SGHTA and CDR2 FQGTGA. The trim removed 2 bases at V and 3 bases at J, leaving 9 bases unmatched. This CDR3 is 16 amino acids long. CDR3 amino acids: CASSLRGGPSVYEQYF. The CDR3, as DNA: TGTGCCAGCAGCTTACGGGGGGGCCCTAGTGTCTACGAGCAGTACTTC. The whole variable domain, remainder taken from reference TRBV7-3 and TRBJ2-7, is GAGVSQTPSNKVTEKGKYVELRCDPISGHTALYWYRQSLGQGPEFLIYFQGTGAADDSGLPNDRFFAVRPEGSVSTLKIQRTERGDSAVYLCASSLRGGPSVYEQYFGPGTRLTVT.

CDR3 in DNA: TGTGCCAGCAGCTTAGACGGGACAGGGAGTGTTGGTGGCTACACCTTC. Protein product: CASSLDGTGSVGGYTF. The J gene is TRBJ1-2, the V gene TRBV7-9, with TRBD1 identical over 9 bases. Losses at the gene ends were 1 base for V and 7 bases for J; bases not matched to a gene: 10. The CDR3 extends over 16 amino acids. Germline-derived CDR1 and CDR2 are SEHNR and FQNEAQ (reference sequence). The full variable domain, its missing parts supplied by reference TRBV7-9 and TRBJ1-2, is DTGVSQNPRHKITKRGQNVTFRCDPISEHNRLYWYRQTLGQGPEFLTYFQNEAQLEKSRLLSDRFSAERPKGSFSTLEIQRTEQGDSAMYLCASSLDGTGSVGGYTFGSGTRLTVV.

The V gene is TRBV7-3, the J gene TRBJ1-1, with a possible D match to TRBD1 (5 bases). Germline CDR1 SGHTA, CDR2 FQGTGA. This CDR3 has 14 residues. The V gene lost 1 base and the J gene lost 4 bases, with 10 bases spanning the gap. The CDR3 DNA sequence: TGTGCCAGCAGCTTAAATTCCGGGGGCACTGAAGCTTTCTTT. As protein: CASSLNSGGTEAFF.

In its sample, this clone is medium-sized. The chain couples TRBV5-1 to TRBJ1-5, with D unresolved. CDR1 and CDR2 (germline): SGHRS, YFSETQ. Trimming removed 0 bases at V and 7 bases at J, with 8 bases between. The CDR3 extends over 13 amino acids. This chain's CDR3 is CASSLEGEQPQHF. The CDR3 nucleotides read TGCGCCAGCAGCTTGGAAGGAGAACAGCCCCAGCATTTT. Supplemented by reference TRBV5-1 and TRBJ1-5, the full variable domain reads KAGVTQTPRYLIKTRGQQVTLSCSPISGHRSVSWYQQTPGQGLQFLFEYFSETQRNKGNFPGRFSGRQFSNSRSEMNVSTLELGDSALYLCASSLEGEQPQHFGDGTRLSIL.

This clone showed up just a few times. The rearrangement uses TRBV10-3 and TRBJ1-1, with D uncertain. There are 14 residues in the CDR3. From germline, CDR1 is ENHRY and CDR2 SYGVKD. Trimming shortened V by 2 bases and J by 0 bases, and 7 bases separated the two germline ends. For the CDR3, the DNA is TGTGCCATCAGTGAGACAGTGCTGAACACTGAAGCTTTCTTT. The encoded protein is CAISETVLNTEAFF.

Only a few counts were recorded for this clone. The chain is built from TRBV10-1 and TRBJ1-1; 7 nucleotides line up with TRBD1. Trimming took 6 bases from V and 1 from J; bases not matched to a gene: 5. This CDR3 spans 14 amino acids. Germline V CDR1 and CDR2: WNHNN, SYGVQD (reference sequence). As DNA, the CDR3 is TGCGCCAGCAGCCATGACAGGGCGAACACTGAAGCTTTCTTT. Its translation: CASSHDRANTEAFF.

The V gene is TRBV5-1, the J gene TRBJ1-5, with unresolved D. Germline V lookup: CDR1 SGHRS, CDR2 YFSETQ. The V and J ends lost 4 bases and 5 bases respectively, with 16 bases between them. There are 15 residues in the CDR3. CDR3 protein: CASSHRQIPYQPQHF. CDR3 nucleotide sequence: TGCGCCAGCAGCCACCGACAAATTCCGTATCAGCCCCAGCATTTT.

This clone was seen more than once but under ten times. This sequence joins TRBV11-3 and TRBJ1-1; 9 nucleotides match TRBD1. From germline, CDR1 is SGHNT and CDR2 YENEEA. The junction had 6 bases not matched to a gene; V was cut back by 1 base and J by 3 bases. The CDR3 length is 16 residues. CDR3 region: CASSLGDRVRDTEAFF. CDR3 in DNA: TGTGCCAGCAGCTTAGGGGACAGGGTTAGGGACACTGAAGCTTTCTTT.

The V call is TRBV30, the J call TRBJ1-2, with D unresolved. The CDR3 runs 15 residues. CDR1 GTSNPN and CDR2 SVGIG come from the germline V gene (reference sequence). CDR3 coding DNA: TGTTCAATCTGGAGTGTAGAGAGGACTAACTATGGCTACACCTTC. It yields the protein CSIWSVERTNYGYTF.

This sequence joins TRBV5-4 and TRBJ2-1; 7 positions match TRBD1. After removal of 4 bases from V and 2 bases from J, the junction contained 9 bases not matched to a gene. Germline CDR1 and CDR2: SGHNT and YYREEE (reference sequence). This CDR3 spans 16 amino acids. CDR3: CASSQLTGKTYNEQFF. DNA of the CDR3: TGTGCCAGCAGCCAGCTGACAGGGAAGACCTACAATGAGCAGTTCTTC.

The V and J genes are TRBV4-2 and TRBJ1-2, with TRBD1 matching over 11 bases. The V segment lost 3 bases and the J segment 3 bases; nucleotides outside the gene matches: 6. From germline, CDR1 is LGHNA and CDR2 YNFKEQ. The length of the CDR3 is 16 residues. CDR3 sequence reads: CASSQSDRGLHYGYTF. CDR3 coding DNA: TGTGCCAGCAGCCAGTCGGACAGGGGGCTCCACTATGGCTACACCTTC.

This chain uses TRBV18 with TRBJ1-1, with 7 positions matching TRBD1. J gave up 4 bases and V 3 bases, and 8 bases lay outside the gene matches. This CDR3 has 15 amino acids. Per the germline V gene, CDR1 is KGHSH and CDR2 is LQKENI. CDR3 in amino acids: CASSPPGTESTEAFF. The CDR3 nucleotides read TGTGCCAGCTCACCCCCCGGGACAGAGAGCACTGAAGCTTTCTTT.

The chain employs TRBV7-9 and TRBJ2-3; D gene unclear. CDR1 is SEHNR, CDR2 FQNEAQ, per germline (reference sequence). There are 15 residues in the CDR3. Trimming took off 5 bases at V and 0 bases at J, with 12 bases between the two ends. The CDR3 bases are TGTGCCAGCAGCACTTACTCGAGTAGCACAGATACGCAGTATTTT. This translates into CASSTYSSSTDTQYF.

V is TRBV7-3 and J is TRBJ2-7, with D unclear. The CDR3 totals 15 residues. Germline loops: CDR1 SGHTA, CDR2 FQGTGA. Trimming removed 2 bases at V and 2 bases at J, with 13 bases between. DNA for the CDR3: TGTGCCAGCAGCTTAGCACCAGGTGCCCCCTACGAGCAGTACTTC. As protein: CASSLAPGAPYEQYF.

This chain uses TRBV2 with TRBJ2-1; 12 nucleotides agree with TRBD2. CDR3 length: 15 amino acids. J gave up 7 bases and V 6 bases, and 7 bases lay outside the gene matches. The germline V gene encodes CDR1 SNHLY and CDR2 FYNNEI. CDR3 sequence: CASSRLAGDGNEQFF. The CDR3 coding sequence is TGTGCCAGCAGCAGACTAGCGGGAGACGGGAATGAGCAGTTCTTC. The full variable domain, its missing parts supplied by reference TRBV2 and TRBJ2-1, is EPEVTQTPSHQVTQMGQEVILRCVPISNHLYFYWYRQILGQKVEFLVSFYNNEISEKSEIFDDQFSVERPDGSNFTLKIRSTKLEDSAMYFCASSRLAGDGNEQFFGPGTRLTVL.

This rearrangement joins TRBV30 to TRBJ2-1, with TRBD2 as a possible D gene (7 bases). The V end was cut by 4 bases, the J end by 2 bases, with 18 bases between. Germline V lookup: CDR1 GTSNPN, CDR2 SVGIG (reference sequence). This CDR3 is built from 16 residues. Here the CDR3 DNA reads TGTGCCTGGACCTCGGGAGGACAGTCTACCTACAATGAGCAGTTCTTC. Protein product: CAWTSGGQSTYNEQFF.